These T cell receptor beta chains were read from a single sample in a study of cytomegalovirus exposure and HLA in healthy donors. Clones were sequenced by immunoSEQ multiplex PCR, and TCRdb holds only the in-frame ones, with some missing. The sample holds about 110,000 clones, roughly 90% seen once. What was sequenced was PBMCs. The receptors were sampled from a young woman in good health and CMV-seropositive. The CDR3 runs from the conserved cysteine through the conserved F or W. D genes are given only for firm matches. Rows may omit the clone size; those that give it use once, few, many or a size class.

cdr3_length,d_call,v_call,clone_size,j_call,cdr3_nt,cdr3_aa
15,-,TRBV5-1,-,TRBJ2-1,TGCGCCAGCAGCCATGACAGCCACCCTGTCAATGAGCAGTTCTTC,CASSHDSHPVNEQFF
14,-,TRBV5-1,-,TRBJ2-2,TGCGCCAGCAGCTTGCAGGTAGAAACCGGGGAGCTGTTTTTT,CASSLQVETGELFF
14,-,TRBV7-9,-,TRBJ2-7,TGTGCCAGCAGCTTATCAGGGGGGTCTGGCGAGCAGTACTTC,CASSLSGGSGEQYF
15,-,TRBV7-6,once,TRBJ1-3,TGTGCCAGCAGCTTAGAAGGGAGCTCTGGAAACACCATATATTTT,CASSLEGSSGNTIYF
20,TRBD2,TRBV11-3,-,TRBJ2-1,TGTGCCAGCAGCTCACGGGCTAGCGGGGGACCCCACCGCTCCTACAATGAGCAGTTCTTC,CASSSRASGGPHRSYNEQFF
14,TRBD1,TRBV5-8,-,TRBJ1-6,TGTGCCAGCAGCTTGGACAGGGGTAATTCACCCCTCCACTTT,CASSLDRGNSPLHF
14,TRBD1,TRBV5-1,once,TRBJ2-3,TGCGCCAGCAGCCCAGCGACAGGGGCAGATACGCAGTATTTT,CASSPATGADTQYF
16,TRBD2,TRBV4-2,-,TRBJ2-5,TGTGCCAGCAGAACAAGGGGGACGGGAGGGCCAGAGACCCAGTACTTC,CASRTRGTGGPETQYF
14,-,TRBV5-5,-,TRBJ1-5,TGTGCCAGCGGAGGGAGCGATAGCAATCAGCCCCAGCATTTT,CASGGSDSNQPQHF
13,TRBD2,TRBV29-1,-,TRBJ2-1,TGCAGCGTCGAAGGGCTAGCGGGTAATGAGCAGTTCTTC,CSVEGLAGNEQFF
16,TRBD2,TRBV4-3,-,TRBJ2-5,TGCGCCAGCAGCAGGCTAGCGGGAGTTAGAGAAGAGACCCAGTACTTC,CASSRLAGVREETQYF
15,TRBD2,TRBV28,once,TRBJ2-7,TGTGCCAGTAGTTTCGGGACTAGCGGGACTTACGAGCAGTACTTC,CASSFGTSGTYEQYF
15,TRBD2,TRBV7-2,-,TRBJ2-5,TGTGCCAGCAGCGAGGATAGCGGGGGGTCCAAGACCCAGTACTTC,CASSEDSGGSKTQYF
15,TRBD1,TRBV5-6,-,TRBJ1-2,TGTGCCAGCAGCTTTGGACAGGGGTATAACTATGGCTACACCTTC,CASSFGQGYNYGYTF
13,-,TRBV14,-,TRBJ2-7,TGTGCCAGCAGCCCCAGGACAGAAATCAAGCAGTACTTC,CASSPRTEIKQYF
13,-,TRBV7-2,-,TRBJ2-7,TGTGCCAGCAGCAAATCCTGGGAGTACGAGCAGTACTTC,CASSKSWEYEQYF
14,-,TRBV6-1,-,TRBJ1-5,TGTGCCAGCAGAGGACTTCAGGGCAATCAGCCCCAGCATTTT,CASRGLQGNQPQHF